This T cell receptor (beta chain) was identified in a study of T cell repertoires and Cas9 in healthy adults. Study at large: SpCas9-reactive CD4 and CD8 T cells were characterized for potency, cytotoxicity and lineage.

Study observations and caveats: In vitro, SpCas9-reactive Tregs were reported to curb effector T cell proliferation and function.

CDR1 and CDR2 from the germline V gene are SGHAT and FQNNGV. This CDR3 has 13 residues. Trimming pared 0 bases from V and 6 bases from J, leaving 6 bases between. Profiled with immunoSEQ multiplex PCR; TCRdb holds only in-frame clones, not every one. The sample has around 23,000 clones; about nine tenths are singletons. A word on this clone: Its antigen is unidentified.

Sequencing input: CD4+ effector T cells (CD127+, CD25-, CD137-, CD154-) from PBMCs; culture status not recorded. The TCR sequence derives from a human donor in good health. The V call is TRBV11-2, the J call TRBJ2-1; no reliable D call. DNA of the CDR3: TGTGCCAGCAGCTTAGATTCATTCAATGAGCAGTTCTTC. Translation gives CASSLDSFNEQFF. Looking up the rest from reference TRBV11-2 and TRBJ2-1 gives the full variable domain: EAGVAQSPRYKIIEKRQSVAFWCNPISGHATLYWYQQILGQGPKLLIQFQNNGVVDDSQLPKDRFSAERLKGVDSTLKIQPAKLEDSAVYLCASSLDSFNEQFFGPGTRLTVL.